These 32 T cell receptor beta chains originate from one sample sequenced in a study of yellow fever vaccine responses in identical twins (dated by TCRdb to the late 2010s). Library creation used RT-PCR. Sequencing took place on an Illumina HiSeq 2500. In TCRdb, the public reads were trimmed at Q25 with fastp and aligned with MiXCR, with productive beta chains retained. One record per CDR3 amino acid sequence lists the most common genes and DNA. This sample holds 650 to 800 distinct CDR3 sequences; about 88% were observed only once. The ten largest clones take up 6.4% of the sample. The sequencing used T cells from blood (PBMCs), unsorted or a sorted subset (not recorded which), collected before or after yellow fever vaccination (not recorded which). The source of these receptors is a female donor who received the yellow fever vaccine.

The chain uses TRBV9 and TRBJ1-1, with 10 positions matching TRBD1. The CDR3 is 12 residues long. After removal of 3 bases from V and 11 bases from J, the junction contained 4 bases not matched to a gene. Germline V CDR1 and CDR2: SGDLS, YYNGEE. The CDR3: CASSADRGSAFF. CDR3 DNA: TGTGCCAGCAGCGCGGACAGGGGGTCGGCTTTCTTT. Together with reference TRBV9 and TRBJ1-1, the CDR3 gives the full variable domain: DSGVTQTPKHLITATGQRVTLRCSPRSGDLSVYWYQQSLDQGLQFLIQYYNGEERAKGNILERFSAQQFPDLHSELNLSSLELGDSALYFCASSADRGSAFFGQGTRLTVV.

The CDR3 protein is CASSAHSTDTQYF. The CDR3, as DNA: TGTGCCAGCAGTGCCCACAGCACAGATACGCAGTATTTT. The rearrangement joins TRBV6-1 to TRBJ2-3, with unresolved D. V shed 4 bases and J shed 0 bases, with 5 bases lying between them. Germline-derived CDR1 and CDR2 are MNHNS and SASEGT. This CDR3 has 13 residues.

This chain links TRBV10-3 with TRBJ2-3; 8 positions agree with TRBD2. V lost 8 bases, J lost 1 base, and 8 bases stayed unmatched. Germline lookup yields CDR1 ENHRY and CDR2 SYGVKD. The length of the CDR3 is 15 residues. The DNA for the CDR3 is TGTGCCATCCGAAATACTAGCGGCCGCACAGATACGCAGTATTTT. This codes for CAIRNTSGRTDTQYF.

The V call is TRBV12-3 or TRBV12-4, the J call TRBJ1-1; 7 bases align to TRBD1. CDR3 size: 15 residues. The V and J ends lost 5 bases and 4 bases, in that order; junction bases with no gene match: 10. The CDR3 region has the DNA TGTGCCAGCAGTCAGAGACAGGGTGGGAGCACTGAAGCTTTCTTT. Translating it yields CASSQRQGGSTEAFF.

The rearrangement joins TRBV11-1 to TRBJ2-1; TRBD2 agrees at 7 bases. The germline CDR1 and CDR2 sequences are SGHAT and FQDESV (reference sequence). The junction had 7 bases not matched to a gene; V was cut back by 3 bases and J by 2 bases. The CDR3 totals 16 residues. CDR3 DNA: TGTGCCAGCAGCTTTGCGGCTAGCGGTACCTACAATGAGCAGTTCTTC. Amino acids: CASSFAASGTYNEQFF.

In its sample, this clonotype was seen once. J is TRBJ2-7 and V is TRBV10-2; 9 bases match TRBD1. The CDR3 loop spans 15 amino acids. CDR1 is WSHSY, CDR2 SAAADI, per germline. Germline trimming cut 7 bases from V and 2 bases from J; bases unmatched to any gene: 9. In nucleotides, the CDR3 is TGCGCCAGCAACAACGGACAGGGGAAAACCTACGAGCAGTACTTC. Its translation is CASNNGQGKTYEQYF.

The chain uses TRBV13 and TRBJ2-5; D ambiguous. The CDR3 length is 12 residues. Germline V gene data show CDR1 as PRHDT and CDR2 as FYEKMQ (reference sequence). V lost 8 bases, J lost 2 bases, and 9 bases lay in between. CDR3 amino acids: CASATVQETQYF. The CDR3 bases are TGTGCCAGCGCGACTGTACAAGAGACCCAGTACTTC.

The gene calls are TRBV5-5 and TRBJ1-1; 8 positions agree with TRBD1. CDR1 is SGHKS, CDR2 YYEKEE, per germline (reference sequence). V dropped 0 bases and J dropped 7; count of bases not matched to a gene: 5. The CDR3 spans 14 residues. CDR3 residues: CASSLAGRGLEAFF. DNA of the CDR3: TGTGCCAGCAGCTTGGCCGGCAGGGGGCTTGAAGCTTTCTTT.

The genes are TRBV18 and TRBJ1-3; D might be TRBD1 (5 bases). CDR1 and CDR2 (germline): KGHSH, LQKENI. The CDR3 totals 16 residues. The ends were cut back, 2 bases at V and 0 bases at J, with 11 bases in the middle. Here the CDR3 reads CASSPAGLSSGNTIYF. CDR3 coding DNA: TGTGCCAGCTCACCAGCGGGACTCTCCTCTGGAAACACCATATATTTT. The whole variable domain, remainder taken from reference TRBV18 and TRBJ1-3, is NAGVMQNPRHLVRRRGQEARLRCSPMKGHSHVYWYRQLPEEGLKFMVYLQKENIIDESGMPKERFSAEFPKEGPSILRIQQVVRGDSAAYFCASSPAGLSSGNTIYFGEGSWLTVV.

The chain uses TRBV5-1 and TRBJ2-1; D is unclear. Trimming cost V 0 bases and J 0 bases, with 4 bases left between them. Per germline, CDR1 SGHRS and CDR2 YFSETQ. This CDR3 contains 14 residues. The CDR3 here is CASSLEASYNEQFF. As DNA, the CDR3 is TGCGCCAGCAGCTTGGAGGCCTCCTACAATGAGCAGTTCTTC.

The rearrangement uses TRBV20-1 and TRBJ1-5, with 7 positions matching TRBD1. This CDR3 has 14 amino acids. Germline V gene lookup returns CDR1 DFQATT and CDR2 SNEGSKA (reference sequence). After removal of 0 bases from V and 7 bases from J, the junction contained 6 bases not matched to a gene. CDR3 residues: CSARDDRVSQPQHF. Here the CDR3 DNA reads TGCAGTGCTAGAGATGACAGGGTGTCCCAGCCCCAGCATTTT.

The chain is built from TRBV23-1 and TRBJ1-1, with D perhaps matching TRBD1 (5 bases). TRBV23-1 is classed as an ORF, of uncertain function. CDR3 size: 14 residues. V gave up 5 bases and J gave up 3 bases, with 13 bases separating them. In nucleotides, the CDR3 is TGCGCCAGCAGTGTTCGCAGGGCGGACACTGAAGCTTTCTTT. Protein: CASSVRRADTEAFF.

This CDR3 is CASSLASALDTQYF. CDR3 coding DNA: TGTGCCAGCAGCCTCGCTAGCGCCCTGGATACGCAGTATTTT. The chain uses TRBV9 and TRBJ2-3, with D perhaps TRBD2 (6 bases). Germline V gene data show CDR1 as SGDLS and CDR2 as YYNGEE. The CDR3 has 14 amino acids. V lost 4 bases to trimming and J lost 6 bases, with 15 bases between them.

The chain uses TRBV3-1 and TRBJ1-1, with 7 bases matching TRBD1. The CDR3 runs to 15 residues. Germline trimming cut 4 bases from V and 5 bases from J; bases unmatched to any gene: 10. The germline V gene encodes CDR1 LGHDT and CDR2 YNNKEL (reference sequence). CDR3 residues: CASSPRTGGFTEAFF. The DNA of the CDR3 is TGTGCCAGCAGCCCCCGGACAGGCGGGTTTACTGAAGCTTTCTTT.

V and J are TRBV6-6 and TRBJ2-7; 7 positions match TRBD1. J lost 4 bases, V lost 6 bases, and 3 bases had no gene match. The CDR3 length is 12 residues. Germline lookup yields CDR1 MNHNY and CDR2 SVGAGI (reference sequence). For the CDR3, the DNA is TGTGCCAGCAGCACAGGGGCGTACGAGCAGTACGTC. It codes for CASSTGAYEQYV.

The genes are TRBV6-1 and TRBJ2-7; no firm D call. The CDR3 consists of 14 residues. The V and J ends lost 6 bases and 1 base respectively, with 13 bases between them. In germline, CDR1 is MNHNS, CDR2 SASEGT. CDR3 sequence reads: CASRASAESYEQYV. The DNA for the CDR3 is TGTGCCAGCAGGGCCTCGGCGGAGTCCTACGAGCAGTACGTC.

This chain uses TRBV6-1 with TRBJ2-1; 7 nucleotides align to TRBD1. V lost 8 bases to trimming and J lost 1 base; unmatched junction nucleotides: 2. Germline CDR1 reads MNHNS; CDR2 reads SASEGT. The CDR3 covers 13 residues. CDR3 in DNA: TGTGCCAGCCCGGGACAGTCCTACAATGAGCAGTTCTTC. This codes for CASPGQSYNEQFF.

V usage is TRBV5-1 and J usage is TRBJ2-2; D possibly matches TRBD1 or TRBD2 (5 bases each). Germline V gene lookup returns CDR1 SGHRS and CDR2 YFSETQ. Trimming took off 2 bases at V and 0 bases at J, with 11 bases between the two ends. This CDR3 has 16 residues. CDR3 protein: CASSFSGTTNTGELFF. The CDR3 nucleotides read TGCGCCAGCAGCTTCTCCGGGACCACGAACACCGGGGAGCTGTTTTTT. Combining the CDR3 with reference TRBV5-1 and TRBJ2-2 gives the whole variable domain KAGVTQTPRYLIKTRGQQVTLSCSPISGHRSVSWYQQTPGQGLQFLFEYFSETQRNKGNFPGRFSGRQFSNSRSEMNVSTLELGDSALYLCASSFSGTTNTGELFFGEGSRLTVL.

V usage is TRBV11-2 and J usage is TRBJ2-1, with TRBD1 identical over 9 bases. This CDR3 is built from 16 residues. Trimming removed 4 bases from V and 6 bases from J; junction bases left unmatched: 10. Germline lookup yields CDR1 SGHAT and CDR2 FQNNGV. CDR3: CASSSMGQGGFNEQFF. For the CDR3, the DNA is TGTGCCAGCAGCTCGATGGGACAGGGAGGGTTCAATGAGCAGTTCTTC. Combining the CDR3 with reference TRBV11-2 and TRBJ2-1 gives the whole variable domain EAGVAQSPRYKIIEKRQSVAFWCNPISGHATLYWYQQILGQGPKLLIQFQNNGVVDDSQLPKDRFSAERLKGVDSTLKIQPAKLEDSAVYLCASSSMGQGGFNEQFFGPGTRLTVL.

V usage is TRBV29-1 and J usage is TRBJ2-1, with 10 bases aligning to TRBD2. The CDR3 has 15 amino acids. Looked up from germline, CDR1 is SQVTM and CDR2 is ANQGSEA. The V segment lost 3 bases and the J segment 7 bases; nucleotides outside the gene matches: 9. Written as DNA, the CDR3 is TGCAGCGTTGAGAGCGGGAGGGCCAAAACGAATGAGCAGTTCTTC. Translating it yields CSVESGRAKTNEQFF.

The chain employs TRBV13 and TRBJ1-4; TRBD1 matches 8 bases. Germline CDR1 PRHDT, CDR2 FYEKMQ (reference sequence). Germline trimming cut 3 bases from V and 8 bases from J; bases unmatched to any gene: 8. The CDR3 runs to 15 residues. This CDR3 reads CASSLARTGPEKLFF. The CDR3 DNA is TGTGCCAGCAGCTTGGCTCGGACAGGGCCGGAAAAACTGTTTTTT.

The genes are TRBV7-3 and TRBJ2-7, with D hard to call. The CDR3 contains 14 residues. Trimming took off 4 bases at V and 0 bases at J, with 10 bases between the two ends. CDR1 is SGHTA and CDR2 is FQGTGA in the germline V gene. The CDR3 spells CASSSTSSSYEQYF. The CDR3 nucleotides read TGTGCCAGCAGCTCCACTTCGAGCTCCTACGAGCAGTACTTC.

This chain joins TRBV13 and TRBJ2-1; D ambiguous. The CDR3 length is 14 residues. V was clipped by 6 bases and J by 0 bases, with 9 bases between them. Germline-derived CDR1 and CDR2 are PRHDT and FYEKMQ (reference sequence). CDR3 DNA sequence: TGTGCCAGCAGGACGGGCAGCTCCTACAATGAGCAGTTCTTC. The encoded protein is CASRTGSSYNEQFF.

The chain has TRBV5-1 and TRBJ2-1, with D hard to call. Germline lookup yields CDR1 SGHRS and CDR2 YFSETQ. Trimming took off 4 bases at V and 5 bases at J, with 10 bases between the two ends. The CDR3 is 13 residues long. In DNA form, the CDR3 reads TGCGCCAGCAGCCCCGGTGGGAACAATGAGCAGTTCTTC. It translates to CASSPGGNNEQFF.

The CDR3 protein is CSVDRGRETQYF. Here the CDR3 DNA reads TGCAGCGTTGACAGGGGGCGAGAGACCCAGTACTTC. V and J are TRBV29-1 and TRBJ2-5; 8 nucleotides align to TRBD1. The CDR3 is 12 amino acids. With 3 bases clipped from V and 4 bases from J, the junction kept 1 base outside the gene matches. CDR1 and CDR2 from the germline V gene are SQVTM and ANQGSEA.

The rearrangement joins TRBV11-3 to TRBJ1-3; unclear D gene. Between the trimmed V and J ends, which lost 0 bases and 0 bases, there was a span of 6 bases. CDR1 SGHNT and CDR2 YENEEA come from the germline V gene. There are 15 residues in the CDR3. In DNA, the CDR3 is TGTGCCAGCAGCTTAGACGGACGCTCTGGAAACACCATATATTTT. Translated, it gives CASSLDGRSGNTIYF.

The chain couples TRBV7-2 to TRBJ2-1; tentative D call: TRBD2 (7 bases). Germline loops: CDR1 SGHTA, CDR2 FQGNSA. The CDR3 has 15 amino acids. V dropped 6 bases and J dropped 6 bases, with 18 bases sitting between them. The CDR3 nucleotides read TGTGCCAGCAGACAGGAGCGGGGACACTTCAATGAGCAGTTCTTC. Its translation: CASRQERGHFNEQFF. Looking up the rest from reference TRBV7-2 and TRBJ2-1 gives the full variable domain: GAGVSQSPSNKVTEKGKDVELRCDPISGHTALYWYRQSLGQGLEFLIYFQGNSAPDKSGLPSDRFSAERTGGSVSTLTIQRTQQEDSAVYLCASRQERGHFNEQFFGPGTRLTVL.

The rearrangement uses TRBV27 and TRBJ1-1, with a tentative D call TRBD1 (5 bases). V dropped 6 bases and J dropped 0 bases, with 8 bases sitting between them. The CDR3 is 13 residues long. Germline V gene sequence: CDR1 MNHEY, CDR2 SMNVEV (reference sequence). CDR3 sequence reads: CASRWDLNTEAFF. The CDR3 DNA is TGTGCCAGCAGATGGGACCTGAACACTGAAGCTTTCTTT.

V gene TRBV29-1 combines with J gene TRBJ2-4, with a tentative D call TRBD1 (5 bases). Between the trimmed V and J ends, which lost 2 bases and 4 bases, there was a span of 9 bases. Germline V gene sequence: CDR1 SQVTM, CDR2 ANQGSEA. CDR3 size: 13 residues. The CDR3 DNA is TGCAGCGTTGAATGGCCAGGGAAAAACATTCAGTACTTC. Translation: CSVEWPGKNIQYF.

V and J are TRBV18 and TRBJ1-3; D remains unclear. The length of the CDR3 is 15 residues. Germline-derived CDR1 and CDR2 are KGHSH and LQKENI. Trimming removed 0 bases at V and 0 bases at J, with 6 bases between. CDR3 residues: CASSPPSNSGNTIYF. The CDR3 DNA sequence: TGTGCCAGCTCACCACCTTCTAACTCTGGAAACACCATATATTTT.

The chain uses TRBV18 and TRBJ2-7, with D unresolved. The CDR3 sequence is 14 residues long. Trimming shortened V by 0 bases and J by 1 base, and 7 bases separated the two germline ends. Germline CDR1 and CDR2: KGHSH and LQKENI. CDR3 in DNA: TGTGCCAGCTCACCACCCCCGGGTTCCTACGAGCAGTACTTC. Its translation is CASSPPPGSYEQYF.

The table lists this clonotype with a few counts. This chain uses TRBV5-1 with TRBJ1-1; no clear D. Trimming took off 0 bases at V and 1 base at J, with 7 bases between the two ends. The CDR3 runs to 14 residues. Germline lookup yields CDR1 SGHRS and CDR2 YFSETQ. Written as DNA, the CDR3 is TGCGCCAGCAGCTTGGGGCAGGCGAACACTGAAGCTTTCTTT. Protein: CASSLGQANTEAFF.